This TCR beta chain was observed in a study of blood T cell repertoires in COVID-19 (dated by TCRdb to the early 2020s). Notes on the research overall: The collaborator samples originated in the United States, Italy and Spain and spanned the acute and convalescent phases of COVID-19. Where available, HLA class I and class II types were obtained from metadata supplied by the sample provider rather than from assay-based typing. A de-identified subject ID, COVID-19 status, age in years and sex were almost always included in the sample metadata. The samples were drawn from two sources: the first 160 participants of the ongoing ImmuneRACE study, and approximately 1,300 subjects contributed by 6 global collaborators. Deeply sampled blood TCRbeta repertoires from subjects exposed to, actively infected with, or recovered from COVID-19 were included in the dataset. The material from the prospective study consisted of cDNA or gDNA derived from T cells, B-cell-depleted T cells, or PBMCs. The repertoires were made available in a free public database intended to serve as a resource for research on the immune response to SARS-CoV-2. General conclusions and limits of the study: How much clinical and demographic metadata was included differed by source and by participant, and the metadata was provided uncurated.

Collaborating institutions collected whole blood in K2EDTA tubes following their own protocols. Collaborator samples were shipped for TCRbeta analysis as frozen whole blood, isolated PBMCs, or DNA extracted from either sample type. The immunoSEQ Assay, a bias-controlled multiplex PCR, was used to amplify TCRbeta CDR3 regions from genomic DNA. As for how the authors treated the data: The number of nucleated cells in each sample was estimated by amplification of reference gene primers within the assay. Sequence reads were collapsed and filtered to measure the absolute abundance of every unique TCRbeta CDR3 rearrangement. Productive Simpson clonality was computed per sample as the square root of Simpson's diversity index over productive rearrangements. The table was pulled from immuneACCESS by TCRdb, which kept in-frame rearrangements only. Such tables lose some clones; where checked, under half of the loss comes from unresolved V genes, and the rest has no known cause. V, J and clone size are taken as reported in that table, and D and trimming were inferred from the DNA itself. Counted in this sample were around 250,000 clones; roughly 85% of them appeared once. In total, the top ten clones hold roughly 4.6% of the sample.

CDR1 and CDR2 are drawn from the germline V gene (reference sequence): LNHNV, YYDKDF. The V and J ends are trimmed by 0 bases and 6 bases, leaving 15 bases between them. The CDR3 runs 15 residues from the cysteine to the phenylalanine. The kept DNA is CDR3 alone, 45 bases in frame from the first base. Details on this clone: This clone's antigen is unknown. No per-base quality is available; no much larger clone lies one base away.

The source material was peripheral blood. This TCR was sampled from a middle-aged man with active or convalescent COVID-19. The rearrangement joined TRBV15 to TRBJ2-7, and perhaps TRBD2 as D gene, on 6 matching bases. The nucleotide sequence is TGTGCCACCAGCAGAGATTTACGGGTCGGGGGCGAGCAGTACTTC. This is translated as CATSRDLRVGGEQYF. This CDR3, with the reference TRBV15 and TRBJ2-7 proteins standing in past its ends, gives the full variable domain DAMVIQNPRYQVTQFGKPVTLSCSQTLNHNVMYWYQQKSSQAPKLLFHYYDKDFNNEADTPDNFQSRRPNTSFCFLDIRSPGLGDTAMYLCATSRDLRVGGEQYFGPGTRLTVT.